This TCR beta chain is drawn from a study of blood T cell repertoires in COVID-19. Study details: Spain, Italy and the United States supplied samples that represented acute and convalescent COVID-19. Sample material is recorded as cDNA or gDNA derived from T cells, B-cell-depleted T cells, or PBMCs.

TCRdb keeps only in-frame clones here, not all; method: immunoSEQ multiplex PCR. The table records hundreds of thousands of clones, around 85% of them present only once. This clone has just a few counts. Living in 25 or so US areas, the participants were between about 18 and 100 years of age. Grouping used clinical history reported by participants in a survey and questionnaire. The sample was PBMCs or T cells enriched from blood (not recorded which). This receptor was obtained from a woman aged 60-70 years who had recovered from COVID-19.

The CDR3 DNA reads as TGTGCCATCAGGGGGCCCTCGGATTCACCCCTCCACTTT. It translates to CAIRGPSDSPLHF. V usage is TRBV10-3 and J usage is TRBJ1-6, with D maybe TRBD1 (5 bases). V was cut by 6 bases and J by 8 bases, with 11 bases left in between. The length of the CDR3 is 13 residues. Germline assignment: CDR1 ENHRY and CDR2 SYGVKD.